This T cell receptor beta chain is drawn from a study of OX40 agonist ivuxolimab in advanced cancers. About the research overall: Participants could have had prior anti-PD-1, anti-PD-L1 or anti-CTLA-4 therapy, and 40% had some. Partial responses occurred in three patients (one hepatocellular carcinoma, two cutaneous melanoma).

General study findings and limits: Determination of antigen specificity was not performed for the expanded peripheral T cells. At 0.1 to 3.0 mg/kg, clonal expansion of CD4+ and CD8+ blood T cells had occurred by week 6.

The CDR3 sequence is 13 residues long. Trimming stripped 7 bases from V and 4 bases from J, with 13 bases between. Germline CDR1 is SEHNR and CDR2 is FQNEAQ (reference sequence). Note on this clone: As yet, its antigen is unknown.

Assay: immunoSEQ multiplex PCR; the TCRdb copy retains only in-frame clones and omits some. The repertoire consists of 65,000 to 75,000 clones, with 70% to 90% occurring once and the leading ten covering approximately 2%. The source material was CD4+ or CD8+ T cells sorted from blood, sampled in a trial of the OX40 agonist ivuxolimab. This sequence originates from an adult with an advanced solid tumor such as melanoma, head and neck, liver or kidney cancer. The rearrangement uses TRBV7-9 and TRBJ2-5; D tentatively fits TRBD1 or TRBD2 (5 bases each). The CDR3 nucleotides are TGTGCCAGCACCTTGAGGGGCCCAGAGACCCAGTACTTC. Amino acid sequence: CASTLRGPETQYF.